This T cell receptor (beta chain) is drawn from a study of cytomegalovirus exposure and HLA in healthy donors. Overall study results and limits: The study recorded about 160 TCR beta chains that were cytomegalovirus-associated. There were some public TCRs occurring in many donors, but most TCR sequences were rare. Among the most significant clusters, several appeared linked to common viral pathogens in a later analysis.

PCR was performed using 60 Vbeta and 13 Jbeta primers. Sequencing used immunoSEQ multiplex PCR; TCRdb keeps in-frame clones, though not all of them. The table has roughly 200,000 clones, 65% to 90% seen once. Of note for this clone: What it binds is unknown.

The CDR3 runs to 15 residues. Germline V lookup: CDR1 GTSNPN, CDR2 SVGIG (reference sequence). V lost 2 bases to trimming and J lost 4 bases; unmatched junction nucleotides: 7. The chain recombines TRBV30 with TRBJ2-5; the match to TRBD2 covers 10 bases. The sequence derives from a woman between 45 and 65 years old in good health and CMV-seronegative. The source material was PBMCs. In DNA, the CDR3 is TGTGCCTGGAGTCCCTCGGGACTAGCGCCAGAGACCCAGTACTTC. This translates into CAWSPSGLAPETQYF.